A single sample is the source of the 27 T cell receptor beta chains below, sequenced in a study of blood T cell repertoires in COVID-19. Assay used: immunoSEQ multiplex PCR; TCRdb lists only in-frame clones, some missing. In the table there are 200,000 to 250,000 clones, roughly nine tenths of which are singletons. The sequencing input was PBMCs or T cells enriched from blood (not recorded which). The source of these receptors is a woman in her forties or fifties in a cohort exposed to, infected with or recovered from COVID-19 (not recorded which).

The V call is TRBV5-1, the J call TRBJ2-2, with TRBD1 identical over 8 bases. Germline V gene lookup returns CDR1 SGHRS and CDR2 YFSETQ. This CDR3 spans 15 amino acids. The V gene end was trimmed by 0 bases and the J gene end by 5 bases; junction bases not matched to a gene: 3. The DNA of the CDR3 is TGCGCCAGCAGCTTGGGGACAGGGACGACCGGGGAGCTGTTTTTT. It encodes CASSLGTGTTGELFF.

This chain links TRBV27 with TRBJ2-5; the D is unclear. Trimming removed 10 bases from V and 1 base from J, with 19 bases in between. The CDR3 consists of 15 residues. Germline CDR1 MNHEY, CDR2 SMNVEV (reference sequence). The CDR3 sequence: CATKNLRWAQETQYF. The CDR3, as DNA: TGTGCCACCAAGAACCTGAGATGGGCCCAAGAGACCCAGTACTTC.

The chain employs TRBV5-1 and TRBJ1-2; unclear D gene. Germline-derived CDR1 and CDR2 are SGHRS and YFSETQ. CDR3 length equals 14 residues. With 4 bases removed from V and 0 bases from J, the gap between germline ends came to 10 bases. This chain's CDR3 is CASSQAGSNYGYTF. In DNA, the CDR3 is TGCGCCAGCAGCCAGGCGGGCTCTAACTATGGCTACACCTTC.

This clone was counted once. The J gene is TRBJ1-6, the V gene TRBV28; tentative D call: TRBD1 (6 bases). CDR1 and CDR2 from the germline V gene are MDHEN and SYDVKM. The V end lost 3 bases, the J end lost 7 bases, and 19 bases lay between the germline ends. The CDR3 has 17 residues. The CDR3 reads CASSLYAWTVLNSPLHF. The CDR3 DNA is TGTGCCAGCAGTTTGTACGCTTGGACAGTTTTAAATTCACCCCTCCACTTT.

The sample holds a few counts of this clone. The chain has TRBV4-1 and TRBJ1-4; D gene ambiguous. Germline V gene sequence: CDR1 MGHRA, CDR2 YSYEKL. The V end was cut by 2 bases, the J end by 4 bases, with 14 bases between. The CDR3 totals 16 residues. This CDR3 is CASSQRQRTGNEKLFF. In DNA form, the CDR3 reads TGCGCCAGCAGCCAACGGCAGCGGACGGGTAATGAAAAACTGTTTTTT.

This sequence joins TRBV23-1 and TRBJ2-7; 7 bases are a match to TRBD1. TRBV23-1 is known as an ORF, though its function is uncertain. The junction had 10 bases not matched to a gene; V was cut back by 6 bases and J by 2 bases. This CDR3 contains 15 residues. The CDR3 reads CASSPRQGNPYEQYF. The CDR3 coding sequence is TGCGCCAGCAGCCCCCGACAGGGAAATCCCTACGAGCAGTACTTC.

The chain uses TRBV9 and TRBJ2-1; D ambiguous. Germline CDR1 and CDR2: SGDLS and YYNGEE. This CDR3 contains 15 residues. Between the trimmed V and J ends, which lost 0 bases and 0 bases, there was a span of 7 bases. This CDR3 reads CASSVGADSYNEQFF. CDR3 nucleotides: TGTGCCAGCAGCGTAGGGGCCGACTCCTACAATGAGCAGTTCTTC.

The chain carries TRBV19 and TRBJ1-1; TRBD1 agrees at 11 bases. Germline CDR1 LNHDA, CDR2 SQIVND (reference sequence). Losses at the gene ends were 4 bases for V and 3 bases for J; bases not matched to a gene: 7. The CDR3 is 16 amino acids. The CDR3 reads CASSTRTGGADTEAFF. Here the CDR3 DNA reads TGTGCCAGTAGTACCAGGACAGGGGGCGCAGACACTGAAGCTTTCTTT.

The V and J genes are TRBV12-3 or TRBV12-4 and TRBJ1-5; D not resolved. Trimming stripped 3 bases from V and 4 bases from J, with 7 bases between. This CDR3 region has 13 residues. CDR3 DNA: TGTGCCAGCAGTTTGTCCAGAAATCAGCCCCAGCATTTT. It translates to CASSLSRNQPQHF.

The rearrangement links TRBV18 to TRBJ1-2; 7 bases align to TRBD1. CDR3 size: 15 residues. Germline assignment: CDR1 KGHSH and CDR2 LQKENI. Trimming removed 8 bases from V and 8 bases from J; junction bases left unmatched: 17. Written as DNA, the CDR3 is TGTGCCAGCCTAAAAGGGGGCAGGGGATTAGGCGGCTACACCTTC. Protein sequence: CASLKGGRGLGGYTF.

The CDR3 DNA sequence: TGTGCCAGCAGCCCTTGGTTACTAGCGGGGTCCCATGAGCAGTTCTTC. The encoded protein is CASSPWLLAGSHEQFF. The chain carries TRBV27 and TRBJ2-1, with 10 bases that match TRBD2. The CDR3 sequence is 16 residues long. V was pared by 6 bases and J by 8 bases, with 13 bases of the junction left unmatched. CDR1 and CDR2 (germline): MNHEY, SMNVEV (reference sequence).

V and J are TRBV3-1 (or the pseudogene TRBV3-2) and TRBJ2-2; 7 bases agree with TRBD2. Germline assignment: CDR1 LGHDT and CDR2 YNNKEL (reference sequence). CDR3 length: 13 residues. Losses at the gene ends were 1 base for V and 7 bases for J; bases not matched to a gene: 0. CDR3 loop: CASSQGTSGELFF. CDR3 nucleotides: TGTGCCAGCAGCCAAGGGACTAGCGGGGAGCTGTTTTTT.

CDR3 coding DNA: TGTGCCAGCTCAAACCAGGGAGGTGGCTATGGCTACACCTTC. It encodes CASSNQGGGYGYTF. This sequence joins TRBV18 and TRBJ1-2, with D maybe TRBD1 (5 bases). Germline CDR1 KGHSH, CDR2 LQKENI. CDR3 length equals 14 residues. Trimming took off 5 bases at V and 4 bases at J, with 14 bases between the two ends.

V usage is TRBV5-1 and J usage is TRBJ1-4; 7 bases line up with TRBD1. Trimming cost V 4 bases and J 8 bases; bases outside gene matches: 11. Looked up from germline, CDR1 is SGHRS and CDR2 is YFSETQ. This CDR3 spans 15 amino acids. CDR3 DNA: TGCGCCAGCAGCCCGGGAACAGGGGTGGCGGAAAAACTGTTTTTT. Its translation: CASSPGTGVAEKLFF.

This clone was detected only once. The V and J genes are TRBV6-5 and TRBJ1-6; 9 bases match TRBD1. Germline assignment: CDR1 MNHEY and CDR2 SVGAGI. Trimming cost V 6 bases and J 9 bases; bases outside gene matches: 9. The CDR3 is made up of 15 amino acids. The CDR3 bases are TGTGCCAGCAGCCTCCGGGGACAGGGAATTTCACCCCTCCACTTT. It specifies CASSLRGQGISPLHF.

CDR3 DNA sequence: TGTGCCAGCAGCTTCCGGAGCGGGGGTTCACCCCTCCACTTT. Translated, it gives CASSFRSGGSPLHF. This chain links TRBV14 with TRBJ1-6, with D possibly being TRBD1 (5 bases). Deletions cut 5 bases from V and 9 bases from J, with 14 bases between. This CDR3 has 14 residues. The germline CDR1 and CDR2 sequences are SGHDN and FVKESK. The complete variable domain, with remaining parts taken from reference TRBV14 and TRBJ1-6, reads EAGVTQFPSHSVIEKGQTVTLRCDPISGHDNLYWYRRVMGKEIKFLLHFVKESKQDESGMPNNRFLAERTGGTYSTLKVQPAELEDSGVYFCASSFRSGGSPLHFGNGTRLTVT.

The chain couples TRBV5-1 to TRBJ1-5; D perhaps matches TRBD1 (6 bases). From germline, CDR1 is SGHRS and CDR2 YFSETQ. This CDR3 is built from 16 residues. Deletions cut 2 bases from V and 1 base from J, with 13 bases between. CDR3 bases: TGCGCCAGCAGCTTCGGGGACAAAGGAAGCAATCAGCCCCAGCATTTT. Residues: CASSFGDKGSNQPQHF.

In DNA form, the CDR3 reads TGTGCCAGCAGACCCCGGGGACAAGAGACCCAGTACTTC. Amino acid sequence: CASRPRGQETQYF. The rearrangement links TRBV7-3 to TRBJ2-5, with D tentatively TRBD2 (5 bases). CDR1 and CDR2 (germline): SGHTA, FQGTGA. This CDR3 is 13 amino acids long. Between the trimmed V and J ends, which lost 6 bases and 2 bases, there was a span of 10 bases.

This sequence joins TRBV29-1 and TRBJ2-2, with TRBD1 matching 7 bases. This CDR3 has 16 amino acids. CDR1 is SQVTM, CDR2 ANQGSEA, per germline. Trimming cost V 7 bases and J 0 bases; bases outside gene matches: 11. CDR3 region: CSALGTALSNTGELFF. Written as DNA, the CDR3 is TGCAGCGCCCTCGGGACAGCCCTCTCGAACACCGGGGAGCTGTTTTTT.

This clone has more than one count but fewer than ten. The chain has TRBV5-6 and TRBJ2-7, with D tentatively TRBD1 (6 bases). CDR3 length: 17 residues. The V and J ends lost 3 bases and 4 bases respectively, with 23 bases between them. Germline loops: CDR1 SGHDT, CDR2 YYEEEE. CDR3 DNA sequence: TGTGCCAGCAGCTACCAGGCAGGGGCCAATACGGTGTACGAGCAGTACTTC. Encoded protein: CASSYQAGANTVYEQYF.

This clone appeared once. As DNA, the CDR3 is TGTGCCAGCAGGGGACAGGGCCCGAGGCAGTACTTC. Translation: CASRGQGPRQYF. The J gene is TRBJ2-5, the V gene TRBV7-9, with 9 nucleotides matching TRBD1. CDR1 SEHNR and CDR2 FQNEAQ come from the germline V gene (reference sequence). V was pared by 6 bases and J by 11 bases, with 7 bases of the junction left unmatched. This CDR3 has 12 amino acids.

The chain carries TRBV7-2 and TRBJ1-3; D ambiguous. Germline V gives CDR1 SGHTA, CDR2 FQGNSA. V gave up 1 base and J gave up 3 bases, with 13 bases separating them. The CDR3 is 16 amino acids. The CDR3 here is CASSLVPGSGGNTIYF. As DNA, the CDR3 is TGTGCCAGCAGCTTAGTACCCGGTTCAGGTGGAAACACCATATATTTT.

This chain joins TRBV7-2 and TRBJ2-1; 8 bases are shared with TRBD2. V was clipped by 11 bases and J by 6 bases; unmatched bases: 6. Germline CDR1 is SGHTA and CDR2 is FQGNSA. This CDR3 is built from 12 residues. This chain's CDR3 is CALGLVANEQFF. In nucleotides, the CDR3 is TGTGCCCTGGGACTAGTGGCCAATGAGCAGTTCTTC.

V usage is TRBV11-2 and J usage is TRBJ1-3, with D unclear. Trimming took off 5 bases at V and 0 bases at J, with 14 bases between the two ends. Germline V gene data show CDR1 as SGHAT and CDR2 as FQNNGV. The CDR3 sequence is 16 residues long. The chain's CDR3 is CASSLTGLLSGNTIYF. The DNA for the CDR3 is TGTGCCAGCAGCCTCACTGGGCTCCTCTCTGGAAACACCATATATTTT.

The CDR3 spells CASSLEGGLANSPLHF. In nucleotides, the CDR3 is TGTGCCAGCAGCTTAGAGGGCGGACTTGCTAATTCACCCCTCCACTTT. This chain uses TRBV7-2 with TRBJ1-6; D remains unclear. Germline CDR1 is SGHTA and CDR2 is FQGNSA. The CDR3 contains 16 residues. V was clipped by 1 base and J by 6 bases, with 13 bases between them.

The chain uses TRBV7-2 and TRBJ2-2; 11 positions match TRBD1. The CDR3 has 19 amino acids. J gave up 4 bases and V 2 bases, and 12 bases lay outside the gene matches. Germline lookup yields CDR1 SGHTA and CDR2 FQGNSA. Written as DNA, the CDR3 is TGTGCCAGCAGCTTAATAGGACAGGGGGCGAGTTTTGGCACCGGGGAGCTGTTTTTT. It translates to CASSLIGQGASFGTGELFF. Supplemented by reference TRBV7-2 and TRBJ2-2, the full variable domain reads GAGVSQSPSNKVTEKGKDVELRCDPISGHTALYWYRQSLGQGLEFLIYFQGNSAPDKSGLPSDRFSAERTGGSVSTLTIQRTQQEDSAVYLCASSLIGQGASFGTGELFFGEGSRLTVL.

This chain connects TRBV6-5 to TRBJ2-7; D gene ambiguous. The V gene lost 1 base and the J gene lost 4 bases, with 8 bases spanning the gap. The CDR3 spans 13 residues. Germline loops: CDR1 MNHEY, CDR2 SVGAGI. The CDR3: CASSYFRGYEQYF. For the CDR3, the DNA is TGTGCCAGCAGTTACTTTAGAGGTTACGAGCAGTACTTC.